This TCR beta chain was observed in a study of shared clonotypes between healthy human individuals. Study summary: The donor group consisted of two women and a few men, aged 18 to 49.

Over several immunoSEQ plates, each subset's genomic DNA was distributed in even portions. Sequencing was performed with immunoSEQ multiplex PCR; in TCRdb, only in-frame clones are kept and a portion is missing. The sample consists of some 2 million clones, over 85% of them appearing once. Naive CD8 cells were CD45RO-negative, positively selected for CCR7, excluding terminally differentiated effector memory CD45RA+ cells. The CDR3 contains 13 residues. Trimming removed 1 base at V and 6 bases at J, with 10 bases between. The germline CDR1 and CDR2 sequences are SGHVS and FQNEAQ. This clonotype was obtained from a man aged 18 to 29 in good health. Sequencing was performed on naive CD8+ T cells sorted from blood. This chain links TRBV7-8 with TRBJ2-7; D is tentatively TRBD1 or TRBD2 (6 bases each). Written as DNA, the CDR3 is TGTGCCAGCAGCTTAGACGGGGGCTCCGAGCAGTACTTC. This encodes CASSLDGGSEQYF.